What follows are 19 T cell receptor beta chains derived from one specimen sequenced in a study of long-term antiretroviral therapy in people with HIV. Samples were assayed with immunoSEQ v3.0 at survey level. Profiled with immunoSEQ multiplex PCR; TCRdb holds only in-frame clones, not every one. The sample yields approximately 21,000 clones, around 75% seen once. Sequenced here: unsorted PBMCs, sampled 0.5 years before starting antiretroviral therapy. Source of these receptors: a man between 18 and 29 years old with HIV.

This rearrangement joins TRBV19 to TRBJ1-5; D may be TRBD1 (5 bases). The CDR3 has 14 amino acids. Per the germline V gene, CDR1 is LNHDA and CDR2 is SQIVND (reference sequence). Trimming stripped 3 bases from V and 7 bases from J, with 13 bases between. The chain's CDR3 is CASSIMGVEQPQHF. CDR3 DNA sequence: TGTGCCAGTAGTATTATGGGGGTGGAGCAGCCCCAGCATTTT.

Here the CDR3 reads CASSIVLSSYNEQFF. The CDR3 coding sequence is TGTGCCAGTAGTATAGTTCTGAGCTCCTACAATGAGCAGTTCTTC. This sequence joins TRBV19 and TRBJ2-1, with D unresolved. From germline, CDR1 is LNHDA and CDR2 SQIVND (reference sequence). The ends were cut back, 1 base at V and 0 bases at J, with 7 bases in the middle. This CDR3 has 15 residues.

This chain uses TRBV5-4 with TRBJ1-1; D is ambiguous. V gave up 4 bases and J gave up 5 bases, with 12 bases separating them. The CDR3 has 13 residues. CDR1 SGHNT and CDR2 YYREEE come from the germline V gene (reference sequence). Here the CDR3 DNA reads TGTGCCAGCAGCCCCTCGGCGGGGACTGAAGCTTTCTTT. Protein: CASSPSAGTEAFF.

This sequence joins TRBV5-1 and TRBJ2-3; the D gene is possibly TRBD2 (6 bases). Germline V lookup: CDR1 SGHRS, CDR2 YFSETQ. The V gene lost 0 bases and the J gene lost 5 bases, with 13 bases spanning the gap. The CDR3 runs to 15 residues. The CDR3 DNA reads TGCGCCAGCAGCTTGGGTCCAGCGGGCGAAGATACGCAGTATTTT. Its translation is CASSLGPAGEDTQYF.

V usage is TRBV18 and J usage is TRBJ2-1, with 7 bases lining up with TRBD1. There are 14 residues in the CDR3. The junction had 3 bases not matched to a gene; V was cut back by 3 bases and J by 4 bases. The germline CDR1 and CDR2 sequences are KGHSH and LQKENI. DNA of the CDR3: TGTGCCAGCTCACCGCAGACAGGGTACAATGAGCAGTTCTTC. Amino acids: CASSPQTGYNEQFF.

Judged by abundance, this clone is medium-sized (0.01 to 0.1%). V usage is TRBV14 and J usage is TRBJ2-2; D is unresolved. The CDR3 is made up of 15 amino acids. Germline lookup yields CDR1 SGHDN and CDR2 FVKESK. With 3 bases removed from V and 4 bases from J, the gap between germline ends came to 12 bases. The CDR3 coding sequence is TGTGCCAGCAGCCAGTTCGAATTCTCCACCGGGGAGCTGTTTTTT. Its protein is CASSQFEFSTGELFF.

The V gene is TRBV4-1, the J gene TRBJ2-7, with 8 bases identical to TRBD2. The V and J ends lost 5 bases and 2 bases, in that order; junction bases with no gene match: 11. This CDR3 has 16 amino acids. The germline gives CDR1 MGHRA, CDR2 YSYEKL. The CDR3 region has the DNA TGCGCCAGCAGCGCCGGACTAGCCGGAGCGGCCTACGAGCAGTACTTC. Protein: CASSAGLAGAAYEQYF.

The CDR3 bases are TGTGCCAGTAGTATGGTCATTTTCCGAGGCGTGGATGAAAAACTGTTTTTT. Protein sequence: CASSMVIFRGVDEKLFF. The chain combines TRBV19 with TRBJ1-4; no clear D gene. CDR1 is LNHDA, CDR2 SQIVND, per germline (reference sequence). V was trimmed by 3 bases and J by 6 bases, leaving 20 bases between them. The CDR3 is 17 amino acids.

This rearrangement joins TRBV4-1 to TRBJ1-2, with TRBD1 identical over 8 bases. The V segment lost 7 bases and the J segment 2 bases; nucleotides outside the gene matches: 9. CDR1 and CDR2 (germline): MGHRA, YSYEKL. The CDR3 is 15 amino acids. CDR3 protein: CASTTRAGGNYGYTF. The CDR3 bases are TGCGCCAGCACCACAAGGGCAGGGGGCAACTATGGCTACACCTTC.

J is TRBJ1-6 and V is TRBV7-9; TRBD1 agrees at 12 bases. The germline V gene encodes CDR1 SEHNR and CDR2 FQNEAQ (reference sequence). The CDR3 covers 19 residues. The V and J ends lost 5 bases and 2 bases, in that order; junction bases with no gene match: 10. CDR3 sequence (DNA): TGTGCCAGCAGCAGCCCGGGACAGGGGGCGAGGCCCTATAATTCACCCCTCCACTTT. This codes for CASSSPGQGARPYNSPLHF.

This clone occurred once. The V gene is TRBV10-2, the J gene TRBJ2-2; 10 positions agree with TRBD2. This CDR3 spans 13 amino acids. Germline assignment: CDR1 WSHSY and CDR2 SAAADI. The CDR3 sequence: CGSASGGSGELFF. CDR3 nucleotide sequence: TGCGGCTCCGCTAGCGGGGGATCCGGGGAGCTGTTTTTT.

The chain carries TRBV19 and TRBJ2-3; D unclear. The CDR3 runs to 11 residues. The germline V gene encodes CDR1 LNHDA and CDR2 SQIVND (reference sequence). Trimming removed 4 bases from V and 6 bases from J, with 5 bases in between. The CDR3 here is CASSNPDTQYF. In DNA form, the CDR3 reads TGTGCCAGTAGTAACCCGGATACGCAGTATTTT.

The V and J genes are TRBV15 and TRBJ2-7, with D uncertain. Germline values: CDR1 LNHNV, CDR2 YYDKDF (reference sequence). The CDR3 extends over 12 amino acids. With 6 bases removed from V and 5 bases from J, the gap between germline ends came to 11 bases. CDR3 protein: CATRAAGNEQYF. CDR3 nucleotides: TGTGCCACCAGAGCAGCCGGCAACGAGCAGTACTTC.

The CDR3 is CASSLGAGRDTEAFF. CDR3 DNA sequence: TGCGCCAGCAGCTTGGGGGCAGGGAGGGACACTGAAGCTTTCTTT. The rearrangement joins TRBV5-1 to TRBJ1-1, with D possibly matching TRBD1 (5 bases). Germline CDR1 reads SGHRS; CDR2 reads YFSETQ. The CDR3 length is 15 residues. Deletions cut 0 bases from V and 3 bases from J, with 12 bases between.

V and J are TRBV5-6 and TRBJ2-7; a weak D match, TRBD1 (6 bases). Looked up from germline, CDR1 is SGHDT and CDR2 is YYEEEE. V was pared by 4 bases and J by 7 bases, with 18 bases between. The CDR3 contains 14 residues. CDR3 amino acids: CASSPPFATGEQYF. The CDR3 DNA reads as TGTGCCAGCAGCCCGCCGTTCGCAACAGGGGAGCAGTACTTC.

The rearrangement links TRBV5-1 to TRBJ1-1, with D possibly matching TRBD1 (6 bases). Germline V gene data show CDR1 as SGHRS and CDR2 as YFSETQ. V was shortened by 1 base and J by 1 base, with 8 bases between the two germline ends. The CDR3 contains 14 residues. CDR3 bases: TGCGCCAGCAGCTTGACGGGACAGAACACTGAAGCTTTCTTT. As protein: CASSLTGQNTEAFF. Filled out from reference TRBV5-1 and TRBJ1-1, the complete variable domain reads KAGVTQTPRYLIKTRGQQVTLSCSPISGHRSVSWYQQTPGQGLQFLFEYFSETQRNKGNFPGRFSGRQFSNSRSEMNVSTLELGDSALYLCASSLTGQNTEAFFGQGTRLTVV.

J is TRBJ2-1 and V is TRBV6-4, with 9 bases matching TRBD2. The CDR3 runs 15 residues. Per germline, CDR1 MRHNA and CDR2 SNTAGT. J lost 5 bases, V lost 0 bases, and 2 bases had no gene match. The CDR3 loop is CASSDSRGGHNEQFF. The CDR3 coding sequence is TGTGCCAGCAGTGACTCGCGGGGGGGCCACAATGAGCAGTTCTTC.

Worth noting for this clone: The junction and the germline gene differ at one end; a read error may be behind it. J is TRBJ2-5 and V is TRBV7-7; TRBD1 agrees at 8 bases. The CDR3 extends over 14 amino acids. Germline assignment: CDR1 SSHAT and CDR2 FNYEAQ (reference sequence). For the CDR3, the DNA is TGTGCTAGCAGCAGGACAGGGACCCAAGAGACCCAGTACTTC. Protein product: CASSRTGTQETQYF.

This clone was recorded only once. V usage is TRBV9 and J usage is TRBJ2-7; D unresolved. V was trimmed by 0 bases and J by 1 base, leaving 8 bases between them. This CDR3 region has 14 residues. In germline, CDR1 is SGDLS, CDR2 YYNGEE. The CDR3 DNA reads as TGTGCCAGCAGCGTAGAAGGTGTATCCTACGAGCAGTACTTC. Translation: CASSVEGVSYEQYF.